The T cell receptor beta chain described here comes from a study of shared clonotypes between healthy human individuals. Study-wide background: Donors, aged 18 to 49, were a couple of women and three men. Study conclusions and caveats: An expected dependence of interdonor clonotype sharing on sequencing depth was noted. In general, naive subsets displayed greater estimated richness than memory subsets did.

It was CD45RO-negative cells, positively selected for CCR7, that made up naive CD8 cells, with terminally differentiated effector memory CD45RA+ cells excluded. The CDR3 runs 14 residues. Unmatched junction bases numbered 5, after V lost 6 bases and J lost 1 base. Germline CDR1 PRHDT, CDR2 FYEKMQ (reference sequence). Comments on this clone: Its specificity is unknown.

Profiled with immunoSEQ multiplex PCR; TCRdb holds only in-frame clones, not every one. The sample yields nearly 2 million clones, less than 95% seen once. The sample taken for sequencing was naive CD8+ T cells sorted from blood. The origin of this receptor is a man aged 18 to 29 in good health. The chain is built from TRBV13 and TRBJ2-5, with 7 nucleotides matching TRBD1. As DNA, the CDR3 is TGTGCCAGCAGAGAGGGGGCTGCCCAAGAGACCCAGTACTTC. Translation: CASREGAAQETQYF.